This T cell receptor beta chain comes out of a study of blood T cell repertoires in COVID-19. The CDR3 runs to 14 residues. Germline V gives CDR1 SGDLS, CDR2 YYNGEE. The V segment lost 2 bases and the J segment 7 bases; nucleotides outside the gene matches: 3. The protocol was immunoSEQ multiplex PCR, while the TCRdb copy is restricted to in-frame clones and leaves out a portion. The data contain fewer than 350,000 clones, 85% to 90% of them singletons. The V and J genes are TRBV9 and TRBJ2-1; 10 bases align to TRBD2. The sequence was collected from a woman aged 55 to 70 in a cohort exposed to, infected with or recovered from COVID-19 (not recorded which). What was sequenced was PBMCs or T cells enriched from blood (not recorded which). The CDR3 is CASSVTSGPNEQFF. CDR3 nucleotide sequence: TGTGCCAGCAGCGTGACTAGCGGGCCGAATGAGCAGTTCTTC. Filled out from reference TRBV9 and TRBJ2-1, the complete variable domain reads DSGVTQTPKHLITATGQRVTLRCSPRSGDLSVYWYQQSLDQGLQFLIQYYNGEERAKGNILERFSAQQFPDLHSELNLSSLELGDSALYFCASSVTSGPNEQFFGPGTRLTVL.